This T cell receptor beta chain derives from a study of T-cell memory formation after mild COVID-19. Study-wide results and caveats: In pre-infection memory, a portion of responding clones appeared, which suggested that cross-reactive memory joined. Mostly located in CM and EM were contracting CD4+ clones, with contracting CD8+ clones located in EMRA.

From the 5' RACE reads, TCRdb called clonotypes with MiXCR, one entry per CDR3 protein. The sample contains roughly 340,000 distinct CDR3 sequences, less than 20% of which appear only once. The germline CDR1 and CDR2 sequences are SGHTA and FQGNSA. The CDR3 contains 15 residues. Trimming left V 1 base short and J 5 bases short, with 12 bases between. As concerns this clonotype: Its antigen remains unknown.

The sample taken for sequencing was PBMCs or a T cell subset sorted from them (not recorded which). The J gene is TRBJ1-5, the V gene TRBV7-2; a weak D match, TRBD1 (5 bases). This clonotype was obtained from a man between 18 and 29 years old who had mild COVID-19 (a few samples of this study predate the infection). Cell type and time point are not known. Here the CDR3 DNA reads TGTGCCAGCAGCTTAGGAGGCAGGGCCTATCAGCCCCAGCATTTT. It translates to CASSLGGRAYQPQHF.